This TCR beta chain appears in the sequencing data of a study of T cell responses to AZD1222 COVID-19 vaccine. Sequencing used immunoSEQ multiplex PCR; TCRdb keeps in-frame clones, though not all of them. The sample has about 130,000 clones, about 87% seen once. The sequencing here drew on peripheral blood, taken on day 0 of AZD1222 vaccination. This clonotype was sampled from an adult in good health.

This CDR3 is CASSTRDSGDEQFF. The CDR3 nucleotides read TGTGCCAGCAGTACTCGGGACTCCGGGGATGAGCAGTTCTTC. V and J are TRBV28 and TRBJ2-1, with D possibly TRBD2 on 6 matching bases. Germline V gene lookup returns CDR1 MDHEN and CDR2 SYDVKM. V was cut by 5 bases and J by 8 bases, with 16 bases left in between. There are 14 residues in the CDR3.